Described below is a single T cell receptor (beta chain) sequence and its context. The data were taken from a study of blood T cell repertoires in COVID-19. The germline gives CDR1 MNHEY, CDR2 SVGAGI. V dropped 0 bases and J dropped 5 bases, with 10 bases sitting between them. The CDR3 length is 14 residues. Original handling: Amplified reference gene primers provided the basis for estimating nucleated cell counts. Measured with immunoSEQ multiplex PCR; TCRdb has only the in-frame clones, and not every one. Clonal size and the V and J genes are those of that table, whereas D and trimming came from the DNA. The table includes approximately 400,000 clones, approximately 90% detected once. Recovered participants had two consecutive negative NP/OP PCR tests, healthcare professional clearance, or symptom resolution.

Sequencing was performed on PBMCs or T cells enriched from blood (not recorded which). This TCR came from a woman younger than 35 who had recovered from COVID-19. The chain is built from TRBV6-5 and TRBJ1-1; D not certain. CDR3 sequence: CASSYSIESTEAFF. The CDR3 DNA reads TGTGCCAGCAGTTACTCGATCGAGAGTACTGAAGCTTTCTTT.